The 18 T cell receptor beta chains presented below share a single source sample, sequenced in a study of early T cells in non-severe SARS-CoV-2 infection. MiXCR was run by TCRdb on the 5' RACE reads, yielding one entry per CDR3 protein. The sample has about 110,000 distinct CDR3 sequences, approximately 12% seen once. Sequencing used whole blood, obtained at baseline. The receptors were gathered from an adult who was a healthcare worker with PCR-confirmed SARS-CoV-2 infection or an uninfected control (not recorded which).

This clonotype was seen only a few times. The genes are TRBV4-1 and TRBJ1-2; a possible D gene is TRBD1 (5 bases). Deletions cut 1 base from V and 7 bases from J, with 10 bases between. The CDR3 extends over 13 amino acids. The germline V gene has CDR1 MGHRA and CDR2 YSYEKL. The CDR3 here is CASSQGQIGGYTF. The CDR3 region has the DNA TGCGCCAGCAGCCAAGGACAGATCGGTGGCTACACCTTC.

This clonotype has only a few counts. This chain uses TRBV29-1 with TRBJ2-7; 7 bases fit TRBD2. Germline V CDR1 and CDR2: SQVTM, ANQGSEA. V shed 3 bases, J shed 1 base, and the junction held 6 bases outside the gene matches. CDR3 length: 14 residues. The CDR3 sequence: CSVDAGELSYEQYF. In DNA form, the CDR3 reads TGCAGCGTTGACGCGGGAGAACTGTCCTACGAGCAGTACTTC.

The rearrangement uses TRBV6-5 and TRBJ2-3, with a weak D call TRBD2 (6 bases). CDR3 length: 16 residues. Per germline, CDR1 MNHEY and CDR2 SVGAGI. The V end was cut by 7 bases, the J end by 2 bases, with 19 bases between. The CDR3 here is CASTEQWGLHTDTQYF. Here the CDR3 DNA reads TGTGCCAGCACCGAACAGTGGGGACTGCACACAGATACGCAGTATTTT.

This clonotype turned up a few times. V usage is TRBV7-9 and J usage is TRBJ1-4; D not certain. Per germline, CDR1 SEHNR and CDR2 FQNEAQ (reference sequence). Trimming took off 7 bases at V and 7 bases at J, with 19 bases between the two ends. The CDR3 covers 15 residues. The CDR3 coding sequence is TGTGCCAGCACCTTTTATCGCGGGTCTGGTGAAAAACTGTTTTTT. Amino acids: CASTFYRGSGEKLFF.

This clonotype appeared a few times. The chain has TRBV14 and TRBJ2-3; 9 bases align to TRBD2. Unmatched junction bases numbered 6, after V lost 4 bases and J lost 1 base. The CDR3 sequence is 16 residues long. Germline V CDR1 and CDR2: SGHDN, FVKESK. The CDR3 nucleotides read TGTGCCAGCAGCCCTCTCTGGACTAGCGGCACAGATACGCAGTATTTT. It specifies CASSPLWTSGTDTQYF.

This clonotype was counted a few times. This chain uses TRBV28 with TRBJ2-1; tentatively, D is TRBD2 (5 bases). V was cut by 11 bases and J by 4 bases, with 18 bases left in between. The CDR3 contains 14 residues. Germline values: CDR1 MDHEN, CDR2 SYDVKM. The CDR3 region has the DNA TGTGCCGCCGGGATCGGGTTTTTGTACAATGAGCAGTTCTTC. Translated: CAAGIGFLYNEQFF.

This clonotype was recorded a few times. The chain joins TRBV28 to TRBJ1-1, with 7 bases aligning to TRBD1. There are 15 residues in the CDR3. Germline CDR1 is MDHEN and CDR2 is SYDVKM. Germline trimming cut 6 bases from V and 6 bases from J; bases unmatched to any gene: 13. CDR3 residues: CASRGGGGRGAEAFF. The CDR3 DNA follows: TGTGCCAGCAGGGGCGGAGGGGGCAGGGGCGCTGAAGCTTTCTTT.

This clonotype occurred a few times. In DNA, the CDR3 is TGTGCCTGGAGTGCCTCCCTTCCCTACAATGAGCAGTTCTTC. Protein: CAWSASLPYNEQFF. J is TRBJ2-1 and V is TRBV30; D is unclear. The CDR3 totals 14 residues. Trimming took 1 base from V and 2 from J, leaving 9 bases between them. Germline V lookup: CDR1 GTSNPN, CDR2 SVGIG (reference sequence).

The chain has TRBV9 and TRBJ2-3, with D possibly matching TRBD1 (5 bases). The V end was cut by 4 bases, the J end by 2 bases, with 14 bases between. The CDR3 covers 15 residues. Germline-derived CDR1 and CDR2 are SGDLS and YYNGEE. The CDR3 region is CASSPRQTDTDTQYF. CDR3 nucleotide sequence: TGTGCCAGCAGCCCTCGACAGACCGACACAGATACGCAGTATTTT.

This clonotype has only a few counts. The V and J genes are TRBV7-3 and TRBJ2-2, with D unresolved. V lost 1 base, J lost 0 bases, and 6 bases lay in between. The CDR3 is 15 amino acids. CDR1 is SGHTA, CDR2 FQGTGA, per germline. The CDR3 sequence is CASSLIAANTGELFF. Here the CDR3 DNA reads TGTGCCAGCAGCTTAATTGCCGCGAACACCGGGGAGCTGTTTTTT.

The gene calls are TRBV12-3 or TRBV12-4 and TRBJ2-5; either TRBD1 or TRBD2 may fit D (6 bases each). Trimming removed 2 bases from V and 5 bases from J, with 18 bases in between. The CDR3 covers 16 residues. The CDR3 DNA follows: TGTGCCAGCAGTTTAACGCCCCCGACAGGAGGGGAGACCCAGTACTTC. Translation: CASSLTPPTGGETQYF.

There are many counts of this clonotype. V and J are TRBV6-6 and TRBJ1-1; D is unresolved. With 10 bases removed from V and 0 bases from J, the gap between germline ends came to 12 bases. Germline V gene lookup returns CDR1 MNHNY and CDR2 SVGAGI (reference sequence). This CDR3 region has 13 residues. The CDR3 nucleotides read TGTGCCATTTTTTGGGCTATGAACACTGAAGCTTTCTTT. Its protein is CAIFWAMNTEAFF.

The DNA for the CDR3 is TGTGCCAGCAGCTTCTCTCCGATGTCCCAGGGAACTTTCTTT. Translating gives CASSFSPMSQGTFF. This chain joins TRBV5-6 and TRBJ1-1; D perhaps matches TRBD1 (5 bases). Germline CDR1 SGHDT, CDR2 YYEEEE. The CDR3 is 14 amino acids. Trimming shortened V by 2 bases and J by 12 bases, and 20 bases separated the two germline ends.

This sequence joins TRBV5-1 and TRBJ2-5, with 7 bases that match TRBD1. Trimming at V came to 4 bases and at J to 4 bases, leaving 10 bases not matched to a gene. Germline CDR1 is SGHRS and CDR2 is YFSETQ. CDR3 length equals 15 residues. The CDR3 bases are TGCGCCAGCAGCGTCGGGACAGAACTCCGAGAGACCCAGTACTTC. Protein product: CASSVGTELRETQYF.

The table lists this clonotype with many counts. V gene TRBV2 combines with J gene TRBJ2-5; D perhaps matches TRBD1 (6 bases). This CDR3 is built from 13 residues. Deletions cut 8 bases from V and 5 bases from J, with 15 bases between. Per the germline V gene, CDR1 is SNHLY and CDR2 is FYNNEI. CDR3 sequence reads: CASLQSGHETQYF. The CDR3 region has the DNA TGTGCCAGCCTACAGTCGGGACACGAGACCCAGTACTTC.

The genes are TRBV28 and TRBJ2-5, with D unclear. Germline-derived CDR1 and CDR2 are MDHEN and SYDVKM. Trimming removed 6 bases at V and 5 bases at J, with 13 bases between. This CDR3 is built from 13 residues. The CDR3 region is CASSQLVWETQYF. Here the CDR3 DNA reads TGTGCCAGCAGCCAGCTAGTGTGGGAGACCCAGTACTTC.

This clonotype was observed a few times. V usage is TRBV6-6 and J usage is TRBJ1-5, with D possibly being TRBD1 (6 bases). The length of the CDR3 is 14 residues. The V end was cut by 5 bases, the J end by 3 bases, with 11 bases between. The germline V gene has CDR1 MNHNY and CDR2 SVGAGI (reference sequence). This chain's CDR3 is CASSKTGNNQPQHF. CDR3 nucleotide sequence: TGTGCCAGCAGTAAGACAGGTAACAATCAGCCCCAGCATTTT.

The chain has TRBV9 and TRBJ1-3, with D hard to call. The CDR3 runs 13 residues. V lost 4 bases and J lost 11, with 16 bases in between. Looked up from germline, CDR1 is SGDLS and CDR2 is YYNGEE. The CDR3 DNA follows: TGTGCCAGCAGCCTTGGGCCGCCGGAGGCCATATATTTT. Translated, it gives CASSLGPPEAIYF. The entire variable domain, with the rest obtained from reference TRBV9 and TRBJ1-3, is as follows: DSGVTQTPKHLITATGQRVTLRCSPRSGDLSVYWYQQSLDQGLQFLIQYYNGEERAKGNILERFSAQQFPDLHSELNLSSLELGDSALYFCASSLGPPEAIYFGEGSWLTVV.